This T cell receptor beta chain was sequenced during a study of blood T cells in healthy people across ages. Study context: In model experiments, template switching was able to capture about one barcoded beta molecule for every two T cells that were present.

This clonotype was seen at least ten times. A second PCR of about 6 to 11 cycles used a sample-barcoded 5' primer and a J-beta primer mix. Sequencing of every sample gave 3 million or more CDR3-containing paired-end reads. MiXCR was run by TCRdb on the 5' RACE reads, yielding one entry per CDR3 protein. The sample shows 600,000 to 850,000 distinct CDR3 sequences, roughly 43% of them seen only once. Researchers collected approximately 9.9 milliliters of peripheral blood from every single donor. Per individual sample, total RNA of at least 6 micrograms was extracted. The CDR3 length is 16 residues. The germline gives CDR1 SGHRS, CDR2 YFSETQ. V was cut by 0 bases and J by 5 bases, with 15 bases left in between.

The material sequenced was blood. The V call is TRBV5-1, the J call TRBJ2-1; tentative D call: TRBD1 (5 bases). This receptor was identified in a woman in her sixties or seventies in good health. This CDR3 reads CASSLAQGPPNNEQFF. CDR3 DNA: TGCGCCAGCAGCTTGGCCCAGGGCCCCCCAAACAATGAGCAGTTCTTC.